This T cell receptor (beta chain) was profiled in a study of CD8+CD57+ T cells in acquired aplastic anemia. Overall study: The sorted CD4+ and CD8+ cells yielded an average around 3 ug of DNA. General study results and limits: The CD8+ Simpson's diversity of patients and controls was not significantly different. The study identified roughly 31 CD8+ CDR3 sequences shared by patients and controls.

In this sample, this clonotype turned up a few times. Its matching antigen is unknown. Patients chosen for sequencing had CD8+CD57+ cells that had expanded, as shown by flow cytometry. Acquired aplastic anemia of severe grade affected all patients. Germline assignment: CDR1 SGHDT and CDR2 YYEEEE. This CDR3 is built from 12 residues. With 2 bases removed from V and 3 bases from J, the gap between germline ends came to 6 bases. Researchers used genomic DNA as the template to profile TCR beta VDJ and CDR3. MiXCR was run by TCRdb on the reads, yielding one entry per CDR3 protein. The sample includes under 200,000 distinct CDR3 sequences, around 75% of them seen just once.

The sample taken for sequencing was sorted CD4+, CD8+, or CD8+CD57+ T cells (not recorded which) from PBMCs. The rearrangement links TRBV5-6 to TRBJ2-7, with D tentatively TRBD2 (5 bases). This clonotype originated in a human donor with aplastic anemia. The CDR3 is CASSFGDYEQYF. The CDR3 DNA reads TGTGCCAGCAGCTTCGGGGACTACGAGCAGTACTTC.